Listed here are 10 T cell receptor beta chains from one sample, sequenced in a study of breast tumors, draining lymph nodes, adjacent tissues. The lymph nodes were axillary draining lymph nodes from breast cancer patients. A single record per CDR3 protein comes from TCRdb applying MiXCR to the multiplex PCR reads. The sample has 200,000 or so distinct CDR3 sequences; approximately 33% are singletons. Sequenced sample: axillary lymph node tissue. These receptors all stem from a female donor with breast cancer. Some clones in this sample may be carry-over from other donors' samples.

The chain links TRBV4-1 to TRBJ1-6, with 11 bases matching TRBD1. With V trimmed by 4 bases and J by 10 bases, 3 bases remained unmatched. There are 14 residues in the CDR3. Germline V gives CDR1 MGHRA, CDR2 YSYEKL. The CDR3 region is CASSPGQGGSPLHF. CDR3 DNA: TGCGCCAGCAGCCCGGGACAGGGGGGATCACCCCTCCACTTT.

This clonotype was picked up many times. The chain joins TRBV16 to TRBJ1-4; D remains unclear. Germline loops: CDR1 KGHSY, CDR2 FQNENV. CDR3 length: 15 residues. The V gene lost 2 bases and the J gene lost 3 bases, with 10 bases spanning the gap. The CDR3 nucleotides are TGTGCCAGCAGCCAAGTTGGCAGGCCTAATGAAAAACTGTTTTTT. Translated, it gives CASSQVGRPNEKLFF. Full variable domain (remainder filled in from reference TRBV16 and TRBJ1-4): GEEVAQTPKHLVRGEGQKAKLYCAPIKGHSYVFWYQQVLKNEFKFLISFQNENVFDETGMPKERFSAKCLPNSPCSLEIQATKLEDSAVYFCASSQVGRPNEKLFFGSGTQLSVL.

Details on this clonotype: Being one base from a much bigger clone, this may be a read error. This chain links TRBV5-1 with TRBJ1-3, with a possible D match to TRBD1 (6 bases). The CDR3 has 17 residues. From germline, CDR1 is SGHRS and CDR2 YFSETQ. Deletions cut 1 base from V and 0 bases from J, with 14 bases between. CDR3 loop: CASSLWTEVSSGNTIYF. DNA of the CDR3: TGCGCCAGCAGCTTGTGGACAGAAGTATCCTCTGGAAACACCATATATTTT.

At least ten counts were recorded for this clonotype. V usage is TRBV2 and J usage is TRBJ2-3; no clear D. The V and J ends lost 7 bases and 1 base respectively, with 15 bases between them. Per germline, CDR1 SNHLY and CDR2 FYNNEI. The CDR3 runs to 15 residues. The CDR3 sequence: CASTLVGLGTDTQYF. The CDR3 nucleotides read TGTGCCAGCACCCTCGTGGGGTTGGGCACAGATACGCAGTATTTT.

As regards this clonotype: Since a much larger clone is just one base distant, this may be a read error. This chain connects TRBV20-1 to TRBJ2-7, with TRBD2 matching over 7 bases. The CDR3 is made up of 14 amino acids. Trimming cost V 3 bases and J 6 bases; bases outside gene matches: 11. Germline CDR1 reads DFQATT; CDR2 reads SNEGSKA (reference sequence). The CDR3 protein is CSARRGGSYPEQYF. The CDR3 DNA reads as TGCAGTGCTAGGAGGGGCGGGAGCTACCCCGAGCAGTACTTC.

This clonotype was counted at least ten times. J is TRBJ2-1 and V is TRBV6-4; D assignment may be TRBD1 or TRBD2 (5 bases each). The CDR3 consists of 14 residues. Trimming stripped 4 bases from V and 7 bases from J, with 14 bases between. The V gene's germline CDR1 is MRHNA and CDR2 SNTAGT. The CDR3 DNA reads as TGTGCCAGCAGTGTGGGGGTCTGGACAAATGAGCAGTTCTTC. Its protein is CASSVGVWTNEQFF.

The gene calls are TRBV29-1 and TRBJ1-2; D possibly corresponds to TRBD1 (5 bases). V dropped 0 bases and J dropped 4 bases, with 30 bases sitting between them. Germline V gene lookup returns CDR1 SQVTM and CDR2 ANQGSEA. The CDR3 extends over 20 amino acids. In DNA form, the CDR3 reads TGCAGCGTTGAAGAATTCCAGGTCCCCGCCAGTACGGGGGGATCCTATGGCTACACCTTC. As protein: CSVEEFQVPASTGGSYGYTF.

The table lists this clonotype with many counts. The V and J genes are TRBV7-8 and TRBJ2-3; the D is unclear. The ends were cut back, 5 bases at V and 1 base at J, with 10 bases in the middle. CDR3 length: 14 residues. Germline CDR1 is SGHVS and CDR2 is FQNEAQ. The CDR3 sequence is CASSVELRTDTQYF. CDR3 DNA sequence: TGTGCCAGCAGCGTAGAGCTCCGCACAGATACGCAGTATTTT.

In its sample, this clonotype was seen many times. The chain links TRBV5-1 to TRBJ2-3, with 9 positions matching TRBD1. Trimming at V came to 3 bases and at J to 2 bases, leaving 4 bases not matched to a gene. Germline V CDR1 and CDR2: SGHRS, YFSETQ. This CDR3 has 15 residues. CDR3 loop: CASSWGDRDTDTQYF. The CDR3 DNA follows: TGCGCCAGCAGCTGGGGGGACAGGGACACAGATACGCAGTATTTT.

The rearrangement links TRBV9 to TRBJ1-1; 7 nucleotides match TRBD1. The V segment lost 2 bases and the J segment 1 base; nucleotides outside the gene matches: 2. This CDR3 contains 14 residues. CDR1 is SGDLS and CDR2 is YYNGEE in the germline V gene. CDR3 sequence (DNA): TGTGCCAGCAGCGTGACAGGGAGGAACACTGAAGCTTTCTTT. It codes for CASSVTGRNTEAFF.